This T cell receptor beta chain was identified during a study of OX40 agonist ivuxolimab in advanced cancers. A note on the overall study: Ivuxolimab was an agonistic, fully human IgG2 monoclonal antibody directed against OX40 (CD134), a costimulatory receptor. Intravenous ivuxolimab was administered to patients every 2 weeks at six dose levels: 0.01, 0.1, 0.3, 1.5, 3 and 10 mg/kg. Of the roughly 52 dose-escalation patients, hepatocellular carcinoma was present in about 20, melanoma in around 15, renal cell carcinoma in 9 and head and neck cancer in 9. In the dose-escalation cohort, roughly 82% of patients were male, and the mean age was around 65 years with a range of roughly 23 to 79. Patients were allowed to have had prior anti-PD-1, anti-PD-L1 or anti-CTLA-4 therapy, and 40% to 45% of the dose-escalation patients had been treated with checkpoint inhibitors. Partial responses occurred in three dose-escalation patients: two with cutaneous melanoma and one with hepatocellular carcinoma. Peripheral TCRbeta sequencing aimed to test whether ivuxolimab altered TCR sequence diversity and caused clonal T-cell expansion. The paper covers the monotherapy dose-escalation part of the phase I ivuxolimab trial, which included N of about 56 patients.

For sequencing of the TCRbeta CDR3 region, genomic DNA was extracted from the sorted cells. TCRbeta CDR3 regions were sequenced using the immunoSEQ Assay. What TCRdb holds here is the immuneACCESS table cut down to in-frame rearrangements. Part of the clones is not present; checked against another copy, under half of the missing clones reflect an unresolved V gene, and the others are unexplained. For this sample the table gives approximately 89,000 clones, of which around 86% were detected only once. About 0.33% of the sample is taken by the ten largest. Findings and caveats that apply to the study as a whole: At doses of 0.1 to 3.0 mg/kg, clonal expansion of both CD4+ and CD8+ blood T cells was observed from baseline to week 6. Low levels of normalized T-cell clonal expansion were also shown by some nonresponding patients. After ivuxolimab, more expanded clones were found on average in CD8+ T cells than in CD4+ T cells. In the 0.1-3.0 mg/kg groups, partial responders were among the patients with the lowest normalized peripheral clonal expansion, particularly in CD8+ T cells. Which antigens the clonally expanded peripheral T cells were specific for was not determined.

Concerning this clone itself: Its antigen is currently not known. Base qualities are not recorded, but no much larger clone differs from it by a single base.

Patients with autoimmune disease history or receiving systemic immunosuppression were excluded from the trial. Peripheral blood for TCR sequencing was collected from all dose cohorts at baseline, on cycle 4 day 1, and on cycle 7 day 1. The samples were taken from a phase I, first-in-human, multicenter, open-label dose-escalation trial of ivuxolimab. Adults with locally advanced or metastatic melanoma, renal cell carcinoma, hepatocellular carcinoma or head and neck squamous cell carcinoma were enrolled in the trial. Before TCR sequencing, CD4+ T cells and CD8+ T cells were sorted from peripheral blood as separate populations. The source was CD4+ or CD8+ T cells sorted from blood, collected in a trial of the OX40 agonist ivuxolimab. The receptor was isolated from an adult with an advanced solid tumor such as melanoma, head and neck, liver or kidney cancer.

CDR3 loop: CASSPEGWSFTEAFF. The sequence in DNA is TGTGCCAGCAGCCCTGAGGGGTGGAGTTTCACTGAAGCTTTCTTT. The chain uses TRBV6-5 and TRBJ1-1, with TRBD1 as a weak D call on 5 bases. V sheds 6 bases and J sheds 4 bases, leaving 18 bases between their ends. From cysteine to phenylalanine, the CDR3 is 15 amino acids long. Of the read, only the CDR3 DNA is kept; its 45 bases are in frame from base 1. As encoded in the germline V gene, CDR1 is MNHEY while CDR2 is SVGAGI.